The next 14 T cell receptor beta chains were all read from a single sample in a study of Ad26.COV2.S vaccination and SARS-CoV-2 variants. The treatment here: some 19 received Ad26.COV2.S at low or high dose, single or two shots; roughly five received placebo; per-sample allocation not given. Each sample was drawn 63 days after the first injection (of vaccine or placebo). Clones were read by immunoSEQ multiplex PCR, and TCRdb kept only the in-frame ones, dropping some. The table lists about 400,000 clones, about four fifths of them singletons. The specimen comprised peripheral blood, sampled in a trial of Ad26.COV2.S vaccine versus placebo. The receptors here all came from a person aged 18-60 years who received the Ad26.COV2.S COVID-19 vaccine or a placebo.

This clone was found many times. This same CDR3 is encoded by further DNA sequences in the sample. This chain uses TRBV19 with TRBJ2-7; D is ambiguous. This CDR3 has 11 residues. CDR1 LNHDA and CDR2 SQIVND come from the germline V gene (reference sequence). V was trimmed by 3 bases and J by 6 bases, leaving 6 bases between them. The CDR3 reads CASSIFGEQYF. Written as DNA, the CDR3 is TGTGCCAGTAGTATCTTCGGCGAGCAGTACTTC.

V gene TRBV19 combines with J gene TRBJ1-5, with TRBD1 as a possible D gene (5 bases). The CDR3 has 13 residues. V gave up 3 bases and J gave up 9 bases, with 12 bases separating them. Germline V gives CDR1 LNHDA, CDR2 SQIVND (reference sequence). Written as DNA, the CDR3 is TGTGCCAGTAGTATGGGACTAAAAGGGCCCCAGCATTTT. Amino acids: CASSMGLKGPQHF.

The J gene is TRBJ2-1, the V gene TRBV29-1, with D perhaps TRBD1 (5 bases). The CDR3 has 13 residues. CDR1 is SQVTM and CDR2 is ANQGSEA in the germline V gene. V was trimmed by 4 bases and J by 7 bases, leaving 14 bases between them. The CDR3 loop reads CSVGSRVINEQFF. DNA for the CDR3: TGCAGCGTTGGGAGCAGGGTAATTAATGAGCAGTTCTTC.

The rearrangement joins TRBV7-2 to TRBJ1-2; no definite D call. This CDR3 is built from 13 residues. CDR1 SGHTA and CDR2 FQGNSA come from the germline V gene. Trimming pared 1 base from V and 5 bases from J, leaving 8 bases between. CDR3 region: CASSLGQQYGYTF. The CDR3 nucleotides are TGTGCCAGCAGCTTAGGGCAGCAGTATGGCTACACCTTC.

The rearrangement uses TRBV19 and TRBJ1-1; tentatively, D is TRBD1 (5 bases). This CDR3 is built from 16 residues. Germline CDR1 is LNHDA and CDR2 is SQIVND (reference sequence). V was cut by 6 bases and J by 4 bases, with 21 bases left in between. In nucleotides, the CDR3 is TGTGCCAGTAGGAAATTAACCCAGGGAGTAGTCACTGAAGCTTTCTTT. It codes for CASRKLTQGVVTEAFF.

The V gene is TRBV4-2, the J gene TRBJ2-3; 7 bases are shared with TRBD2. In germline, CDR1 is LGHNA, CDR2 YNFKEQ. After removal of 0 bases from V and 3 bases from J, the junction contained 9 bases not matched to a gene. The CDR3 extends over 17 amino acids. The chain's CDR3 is CASSQDLPSGETDTQYF. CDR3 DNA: TGTGCCAGCAGCCAAGATCTGCCTAGCGGAGAAACAGATACGCAGTATTTT.

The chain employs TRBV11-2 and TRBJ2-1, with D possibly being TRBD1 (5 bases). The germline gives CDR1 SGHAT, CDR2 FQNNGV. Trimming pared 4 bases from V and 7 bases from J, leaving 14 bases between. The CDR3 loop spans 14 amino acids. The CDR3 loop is CASSSLRERNEQFF. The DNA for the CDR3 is TGTGCCAGCAGCTCCCTCAGGGAAAGGAATGAGCAGTTCTTC.

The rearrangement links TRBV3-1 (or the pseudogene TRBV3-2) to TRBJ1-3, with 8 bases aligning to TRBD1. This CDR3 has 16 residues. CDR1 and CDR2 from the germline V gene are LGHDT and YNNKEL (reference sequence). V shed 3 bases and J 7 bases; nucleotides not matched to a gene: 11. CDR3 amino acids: CASSQRGRGTGNTIYF. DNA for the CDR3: TGTGCCAGCAGCCAGAGGGGCAGGGGGACAGGCAACACCATATATTTT.

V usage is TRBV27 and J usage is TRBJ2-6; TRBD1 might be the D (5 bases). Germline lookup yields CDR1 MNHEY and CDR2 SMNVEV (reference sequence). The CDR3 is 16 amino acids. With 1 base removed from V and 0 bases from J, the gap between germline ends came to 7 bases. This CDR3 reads CASSLWGSSGANVLTF. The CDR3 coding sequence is TGTGCCAGCAGTTTATGGGGCAGCTCTGGGGCCAACGTCCTGACTTTC.

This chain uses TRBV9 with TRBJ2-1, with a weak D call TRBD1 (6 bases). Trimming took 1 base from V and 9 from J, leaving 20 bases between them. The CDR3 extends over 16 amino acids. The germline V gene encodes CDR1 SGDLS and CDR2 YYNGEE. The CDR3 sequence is CASSVFTGLASTEQFF. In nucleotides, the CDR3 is TGTGCCAGCAGCGTATTTACAGGGCTGGCATCCACTGAGCAGTTCTTC. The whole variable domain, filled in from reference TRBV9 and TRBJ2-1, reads DSGVTQTPKHLITATGQRVTLRCSPRSGDLSVYWYQQSLDQGLQFLIQYYNGEERAKGNILERFSAQQFPDLHSELNLSSLELGDSALYFCASSVFTGLASTEQFFGPGTRLTVL.

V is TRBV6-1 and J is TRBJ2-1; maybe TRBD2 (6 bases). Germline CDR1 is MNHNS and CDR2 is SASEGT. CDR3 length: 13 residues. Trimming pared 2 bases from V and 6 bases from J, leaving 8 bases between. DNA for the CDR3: TGTGCCAGCAGTGAATCGGGGGTCAATGAGCAGTTCTTC. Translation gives CASSESGVNEQFF.

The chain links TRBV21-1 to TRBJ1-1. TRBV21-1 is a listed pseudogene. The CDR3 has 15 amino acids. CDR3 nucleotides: TGTGCCAGCAGCAAAGCGCTTTGGAGGGGACCTGAAGCTTTCTTT. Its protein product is CASSKALWRGPEAFF.

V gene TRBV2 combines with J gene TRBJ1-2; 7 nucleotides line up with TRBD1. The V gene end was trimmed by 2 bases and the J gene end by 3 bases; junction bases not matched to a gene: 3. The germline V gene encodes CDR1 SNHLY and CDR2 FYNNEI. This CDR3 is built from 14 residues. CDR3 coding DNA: TGTGCCAGCAGTGAACAGACAGGGTACTATGGCTACACCTTC. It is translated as CASSEQTGYYGYTF.

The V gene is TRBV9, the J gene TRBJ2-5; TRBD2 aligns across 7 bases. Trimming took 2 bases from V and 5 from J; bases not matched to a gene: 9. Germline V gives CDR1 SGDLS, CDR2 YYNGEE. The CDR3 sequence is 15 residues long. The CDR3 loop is CASSVGAGEVETQYF. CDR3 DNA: TGTGCCAGCAGCGTCGGGGCGGGAGAGGTGGAGACCCAGTACTTC.